This T cell receptor beta chain comes out of a study of T cells after yellow fever vaccination. By 5'RACE template switching, TCR cDNA was produced, with a universal primer site and UMIs added in the process. TCRdb reprocessed the 5' RACE reads with MiXCR, giving one entry per CDR3 protein. The sample holds about 320,000 distinct CDR3 sequences, around 10% seen once. Germline assignment: CDR1 MGHRA and CDR2 YSYEKL. Trimming pared 4 bases from V and 5 bases from J, leaving 23 bases between. The CDR3 consists of 17 residues. The rearrangement uses TRBV4-1 and TRBJ2-5, with a tentative D call TRBD2 (6 bases). The receptor's source is a man between 18 and 29 years old who received the YFV17D yellow fever vaccine. Material: CD4+ T cells sorted from PBMCs, obtained 45 days after the yellow fever booster vaccination. The CDR3 protein is CASSRTSGLRILETQYF. The CDR3 nucleotides are TGCGCCAGCAGCCGAACGTCGGGACTCCGGATCCTTGAGACCCAGTACTTC.